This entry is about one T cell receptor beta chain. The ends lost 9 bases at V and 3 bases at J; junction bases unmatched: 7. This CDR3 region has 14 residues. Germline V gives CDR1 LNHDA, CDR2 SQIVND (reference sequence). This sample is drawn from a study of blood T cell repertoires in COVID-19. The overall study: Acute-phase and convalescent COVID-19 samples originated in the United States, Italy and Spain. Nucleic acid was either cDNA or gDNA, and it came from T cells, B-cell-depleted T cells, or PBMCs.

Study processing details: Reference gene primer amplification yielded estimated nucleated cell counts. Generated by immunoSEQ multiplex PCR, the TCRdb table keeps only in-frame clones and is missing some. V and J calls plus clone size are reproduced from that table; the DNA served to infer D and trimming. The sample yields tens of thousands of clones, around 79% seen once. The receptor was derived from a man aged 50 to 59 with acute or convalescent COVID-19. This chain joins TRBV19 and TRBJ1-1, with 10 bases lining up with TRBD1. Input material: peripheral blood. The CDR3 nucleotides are TGTGCCAGCCTCCCGGGACAGGGGCACACTGAAGCTTTCTTT. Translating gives CASLPGQGHTEAFF.